The 17 T cell receptor beta chains below were found in one sample sequenced in a study of blood T cells in healthy people across ages. PCR was performed a second time for about 7 to 12 cycles using a sample-barcoded 5' primer and a J-beta primer mix. Using its own MiXCR run on the 5' RACE reads, TCRdb lists one record per CDR3 protein. The top ten hold just under 9% of the sample, which has under 700,000 distinct CDR3 sequences, approximately 25% seen once. This sample was shared with a second study, whose subject was T cells of mothers and their children.

Sequencing was performed on blood. The receptors here all came from a boy between 10 and 17 years old in good health.

There are a few counts of this clonotype. The chain links TRBV5-1 to TRBJ2-7, with D possibly matching TRBD1 (7 bases). Trimming took 0 bases from V and 7 from J, leaving 23 bases between them. The CDR3 is 17 amino acids. Germline V gene data show CDR1 as SGHRS and CDR2 as YFSETQ. The chain's CDR3 is CASSLAEGGGYEGEQYF. The CDR3 DNA reads as TGCGCCAGCAGCTTGGCCGAAGGAGGGGGCTACGAAGGGGAGCAGTACTTC. The variable domain in full, completed from reference TRBV5-1 and TRBJ2-7, reads KAGVTQTPRYLIKTRGQQVTLSCSPISGHRSVSWYQQTPGQGLQFLFEYFSETQRNKGNFPGRFSGRQFSNSRSEMNVSTLELGDSALYLCASSLAEGGGYEGEQYFGPGTRLTVT.

This clonotype has only a few counts. The chain carries TRBV28 and TRBJ1-4; 8 nucleotides line up with TRBD1. Trimming removed 6 bases from V and 3 bases from J; junction bases left unmatched: 3. The germline CDR1 and CDR2 sequences are MDHEN and SYDVKM. This CDR3 region has 14 residues. As DNA, the CDR3 is TGTGCCAGCAGAACAGGGGGATCTAATGAAAAACTGTTTTTT. It encodes CASRTGGSNEKLFF.

The CDR3 region has the DNA TGCGCCAGCAGGGGAGACCGGGCCGACTCTGGAAACACCATATATTTT. Encoded protein: CASRGDRADSGNTIYF. The V gene is TRBV4-3, the J gene TRBJ1-3; D unclear. The CDR3 consists of 16 residues. Trimming stripped 6 bases from V and 0 bases from J, with 15 bases between. The germline V gene has CDR1 LGHNA and CDR2 YSLEER.

V and J are TRBV18 and TRBJ2-2, with 13 bases fitting TRBD2. The germline V gene has CDR1 KGHSH and CDR2 LQKENI. The CDR3 runs 16 residues. J was trimmed by 2 bases and V by 5 bases; bases with no gene match: 2. CDR3 nucleotide sequence: TGTGCCAGCTCAGGACTAGCGGGGGCCAACACCGGGGAGCTGTTTTTT. This sequence encodes CASSGLAGANTGELFF. Filled out from reference TRBV18 and TRBJ2-2, the complete variable domain reads NAGVMQNPRHLVRRRGQEARLRCSPMKGHSHVYWYRQLPEEGLKFMVYLQKENIIDESGMPKERFSAEFPKEGPSILRIQQVVRGDSAAYFCASSGLAGANTGELFFGEGSRLTVL.

The gene calls are TRBV23-1 and TRBJ2-7; no clear D gene. TRBV23-1 is filed as an ORF, its function uncertain. There are 13 residues in the CDR3. With 4 bases removed from V and 5 bases from J, the gap between germline ends came to 12 bases. The CDR3 reads CASSPHSRDEQYF. The CDR3 DNA reads as TGCGCCAGCAGTCCTCACTCAAGAGACGAGCAGTACTTC.

The CDR3 protein is CAATTGGRGNEQFF. In DNA form, the CDR3 reads TGTGCCGCAACTACAGGGGGCAGGGGCAATGAGCAGTTCTTC. The chain employs TRBV6-2 or TRBV6-3 and TRBJ2-1; 9 nucleotides agree with TRBD1. The CDR3 contains 14 residues. The V gene end was trimmed by 11 bases and the J gene end by 6 bases; junction bases not matched to a gene: 11. Germline-derived CDR1 and CDR2 are MNHEY and SVGEGT.

This chain links TRBV5-1 with TRBJ2-2; D assignment may be TRBD1 or TRBD2 (5 bases each). The ends were cut back, 4 bases at V and 3 bases at J, with 10 bases in the middle. From germline, CDR1 is SGHRS and CDR2 YFSETQ. This CDR3 has 14 residues. The CDR3 DNA sequence: TGCGCCAGCAGCAGGGACCGTCACACCGGGGAGCTGTTTTTT. Translated: CASSRDRHTGELFF.

V usage is TRBV18 and J usage is TRBJ1-2; 8 nucleotides agree with TRBD1. Per germline, CDR1 KGHSH and CDR2 LQKENI. The length of the CDR3 is 13 residues. The V segment lost 6 bases and the J segment 4 bases; nucleotides outside the gene matches: 4. Written as DNA, the CDR3 is TGTGCCAGCTCGTTTACAGGGGGCTATGGCTACACCTTC. It specifies CASSFTGGYGYTF.

The chain joins TRBV5-1 to TRBJ1-2; a weak D match, TRBD1 (5 bases). This CDR3 region has 16 residues. Per the germline V gene, CDR1 is SGHRS and CDR2 is YFSETQ. The germline V and J ends were trimmed by 4 bases and 2 bases, with 18 bases remaining between them. The CDR3 protein is CASSARAGRSNYGYTF. CDR3 nucleotide sequence: TGCGCCAGCAGCGCACGGGCGGGACGGTCAAACTATGGCTACACCTTC. The full variable domain, its missing parts supplied by reference TRBV5-1 and TRBJ1-2, is KAGVTQTPRYLIKTRGQQVTLSCSPISGHRSVSWYQQTPGQGLQFLFEYFSETQRNKGNFPGRFSGRQFSNSRSEMNVSTLELGDSALYLCASSARAGRSNYGYTFGSGTRLTVV.

This clonotype was picked up a small number of times. This chain links TRBV28 with TRBJ2-2; 10 positions agree with TRBD2. Per the germline V gene, CDR1 is MDHEN and CDR2 is SYDVKM. The J segment lost 9 bases and the V segment lost 8 bases, leaving 9 bases of the junction unmatched. The CDR3 is 14 residues long. The CDR3 is CASRTSGRHRELFF. The CDR3 DNA is TGTGCCAGCCGGACTAGCGGCCGTCACCGGGAGCTGTTTTTT.

This clonotype was counted only a few times. The chain employs TRBV20-1 and TRBJ1-4; a possible D gene is TRBD1 (5 bases). Trimming cost V 6 bases and J 6 bases, with 20 bases left between them. From germline, CDR1 is DFQATT and CDR2 SNEGSKA (reference sequence). CDR3 length: 15 residues. This CDR3 reads CSAPGNAVGDEKLFF. In DNA form, the CDR3 reads TGCAGTGCCCCCGGAAACGCTGTGGGGGATGAAAAACTGTTTTTT.

The chain joins TRBV9 to TRBJ2-5; TRBD2 aligns across 7 bases. Germline lookup yields CDR1 SGDLS and CDR2 YYNGEE. There are 15 residues in the CDR3. Losses at the gene ends were 5 bases for V and 4 bases for J; bases not matched to a gene: 11. CDR3 region: CASSGGQREGETQYF. CDR3 nucleotides: TGTGCCAGCAGTGGTGGGCAGCGGGAAGGAGAGACCCAGTACTTC. Using reference TRBV9 and TRBJ2-5 for the parts outside the CDR3, the full variable domain is DSGVTQTPKHLITATGQRVTLRCSPRSGDLSVYWYQQSLDQGLQFLIQYYNGEERAKGNILERFSAQQFPDLHSELNLSSLELGDSALYFCASSGGQREGETQYFGPGTRLLVL.

The gene calls are TRBV5-1 and TRBJ2-5; TRBD2 matches at 7 bases. Germline loops: CDR1 SGHRS, CDR2 YFSETQ. The CDR3 length is 19 residues. The ends lost 0 bases at V and 2 bases at J; junction bases unmatched: 16. Here the CDR3 reads CASSLGVGLAEILQETQYF. CDR3 DNA sequence: TGCGCCAGCAGCTTGGGAGTCGGGCTAGCGGAAATTTTACAAGAGACCCAGTACTTC.

V usage is TRBV9 and J usage is TRBJ1-3; D unclear. V dropped 0 bases and J dropped 0 bases, with 7 bases sitting between them. The CDR3 spans 15 residues. CDR1 is SGDLS and CDR2 is YYNGEE in the germline V gene. Written as DNA, the CDR3 is TGTGCCAGCAGCGTAGTGGGGAGCTCTGGAAACACCATATATTTT. This encodes CASSVVGSSGNTIYF.

The sample holds a few counts of this clonotype. The chain uses TRBV20-1 and TRBJ2-7; 8 bases line up with TRBD2. CDR3 length equals 17 residues. The V segment lost 3 bases and the J segment 0 bases; nucleotides outside the gene matches: 13. The germline V gene encodes CDR1 DFQATT and CDR2 SNEGSKA (reference sequence). Here the CDR3 reads CSASSLTSGPSSYEQYF. For the CDR3, the DNA is TGCAGTGCTAGCTCCCTAACTAGCGGCCCTAGCTCCTACGAGCAGTACTTC.

CDR3 sequence: CASALTGLASYEQYF. The CDR3 region has the DNA TGTGCCAGTGCGTTAACTGGACTAGCGTCCTACGAGCAGTACTTC. The chain combines TRBV27 with TRBJ2-1; 9 bases are a match to TRBD2. The J call may be incorrect, as the DNA end agrees better with TRBJ2-7. The V gene's germline CDR1 is MNHEY and CDR2 SMNVEV (reference sequence). The CDR3 runs to 15 residues.

This clonotype was seen repeatedly, ten times or more. The chain joins TRBV4-1 to TRBJ2-1; TRBD2 agrees at 10 bases. From germline, CDR1 is MGHRA and CDR2 YSYEKL. This CDR3 is built from 16 residues. After removal of 1 base from V and 6 bases from J, the junction contained 6 bases not matched to a gene. Written as DNA, the CDR3 is TGCGCCAGCAGCCAAGTACTAGCGGGGAGCATCAATGAGCAGTTCTTC. It specifies CASSQVLAGSINEQFF.